The rows below give T cell receptor beta chains drawn from one sample of a study of neoadjuvant nivolumab and ipilimumab in lung cancer. Generated by immunoSEQ multiplex PCR, the TCRdb table keeps only in-frame clones and is missing some. The repertoire has 40,000 to 60,000 clones, approximately 90% of them found once; the top ten carry about 4%. The sample here was blood, taken before neoadjuvant nivolumab, alone or with ipilimumab. These receptors were collected from an adult with non-small cell lung cancer. Some clones in this sample may be carry-over from other donors' samples. Each CDR3 is given without its conserved first and last residue.

>TRBJ2-1|TRBV30
AWSRGWRLYEQF
>TRBJ1-5|TRBV5-1
ASSEQGADNQPQH
>TRBJ2-7|TRBV30
AWGAGHAGVEQY
>TRBJ2-7|TRBV16
ASSRADRGRYEQY
>TRBJ1-2|TRBV30
AWTGDSANYGYT
>TRBJ1-2|TRBV7-9
ASSLVSPANYGYT
>TRBJ2-7|TRBV2
ASRFSYEQY
>TRBJ2-1|TRBV29-1
SIGQGAYNEQF
>TRBJ2-7|TRBV6-5
ASSYSQERYEQY
>TRBJ1-1|TRBV5-4
ASSPGTQEAF
>TRBJ2-7|TRBV7-6
ASSLGSGYWGEQY
>TRBJ2-1|TRBV20-1
SASLAREQF
>TRBJ2-5|TRBV30
AWTRGLAGGETQY
>TRBJ2-7|TRBV5-1
ASSPRQGSYEQY
>TRBJ2-3|TRBV5-1
ASSLAQDLDTQY
>TRBJ2-7|TRBV30
AWSKARQTLGQY
>TRBJ2-7|TRBV6-5
ASSPRGGLPYEQY
>TRBJ2-5|TRBV29-1
SVDRQGETQY
>TRBJ1-1|TRBV4-1
ASSEPTGKNTEAF
>TRBJ2-7|TRBV14
ASSQPGRRYEQY
>TRBJ2-1|TRBV18
ASSPRPGGSSYNEQF
>TRBJ1-1|TRBV6-5
ASSPRVGTEAF
>TRBJ2-2|TRBV7-9
ASSPSGTGRSGELF
>TRBJ2-3|TRBV27
ASSLRDGKDTQY
>TRBJ2-7|TRBV7-9
ASSVLAGGSYEQY
>TRBJ2-3|TRBV6-5
ASSYFGGTDTQY
>TRBJ2-3|TRBV5-1
ASSLGEVTDTQY
>TRBJ2-7|TRBV30
AWSRTGHEQY
>TRBJ2-1|TRBV2
ASSAAGVSEQF
>TRBJ2-5|TRBV11-2
ASSQDHSQTQY
>TRBJ2-3|TRBV19
ASSILAASTDTQY
>TRBJ2-2|TRBV9
ASSVAGESPGELF
>TRBJ2-3|TRBV25-1
ASSETGAGASQY
>TRBJ1-4|TRBV18
ASSPYLRRANEKLF
>TRBJ1-2|TRBV2
ASSYDKRART
>TRBJ2-5|TRBV6-1
ASSGPRLAGQETQY
>TRBJ2-2|TRBV19
ASSITSGRYTGELF
>TRBJ1-2|TRBV15
ATRDGTFTGGYT
>TRBJ2-7|TRBV11-2
ASSHLIRDRGREQY
>TRBJ2-7|TRBV5-4
ASSLGGAGYEQY
>TRBJ2-2|TRBV7-9
ASSFDGTPTRELF
>TRBJ2-1|TRBV5-1
ASRSSGTGMVNEQF
>TRBJ2-7|TRBV6-1
ASTGGGRAEQY
>TRBJ1-5|TRBV7-6
ASSLQGNQPQH
>TRBJ2-7|TRBV5-1
ASRDRGYEQY
>TRBJ2-7|TRBV7-9
ASSLVGRGVFDEQY
>TRBJ1-3|TRBV6-1
ASSHLGSGNTIY
>TRBJ2-1|TRBV5-1
ASSLAEGPSWAEQF
>TRBJ2-3|TRBV5-1
ASSLQPGSPTDTQY
>TRBJ2-7|TRBV9
ASSRGTSGPYEQY
>TRBJ2-7|TRBV7-2
ASSLEGSGRAPEQY
>TRBJ2-7|TRBV5-4
ASSLVWAGKSEQY
>TRBJ2-5|TRBV11-2
ASSSGRQETQY
>TRBJ1-4|TRBV7-2
ASSTGSNEKLF
>TRBJ2-2|TRBV6-5
ASGIFAGELF
>TRBJ2-1|TRBV29-1
SGGQGGHNEQF
>TRBJ2-7|TRBV19
ASRGLGSSYEQY
>TRBJ2-3|TRBV4-2
ASSQEIAVQGTQY
>TRBJ2-2|TRBV5-5
ASSLAYPNTGELF
>TRBJ2-5|TRBV11-2
ASSVGDQETQY